This section outlines one TCR beta chain sequence together with its context. Unmatched junction bases numbered 13, after V lost 3 bases and J lost 5 bases. CDR3 length: 16 residues. Germline-derived CDR1 and CDR2 are LNHDA and SQIVND (reference sequence). The data are from a study of PD-L1 blockade in urothelial cancer. Across the study: Blood was analyzed 3 weeks (second dose) and 6 weeks after treatment start. Blood yielded a median of 141,255 T cells per sample.

The templates were synthetic TCR analogs, and they were spiked into each PCR. Assay: immunoSEQ multiplex PCR; the TCRdb copy retains only in-frame clones and omits some. The data show tens of thousands of clones, with about 72% seen just once and about 3.6% held by the top ten. Each patient presented with locally advanced or metastatic urothelial carcinoma. The starting material was PBMCs, obtained around atezolizumab (anti-PD-L1) treatment. This TCR came from a man aged 65-85 years with urothelial cancer. The V gene is TRBV19, the J gene TRBJ2-7; TRBD2 matches at 7 bases. CDR3 region: CASSIDGAGERNEQYF. CDR3 DNA: TGTGCCAGTAGTATTGACGGGGCGGGAGAAAGGAACGAGCAGTACTTC. The complete variable domain, with remaining parts taken from reference TRBV19 and TRBJ2-7, reads DGGITQSPKYLFRKEGQNVTLSCEQNLNHDAMYWYRQDPGQGLRLIYYSQIVNDFQKGDIAEGYSVSREKKESFPLTVTSAQKNPTAFYLCASSIDGAGERNEQYFGPGTRLTVT.